A selection of T cell receptor beta chains follows, all from one sample in a study of cytomegalovirus exposure and HLA in healthy donors. Using immunoSEQ multiplex PCR, the repertoire was profiled, and TCRdb retains in-frame clones only, with some absent. The sample holds about 140,000 clones, less than 85% seen once. Sequencing was carried out using PBMCs. The receptor set was obtained from a man aged 40-50 years in good health and CMV-seropositive. CDR3s include the opening cysteine and the closing phenylalanine or tryptophan. D genes are given only for firm matches. The listing skips clone size in some rows; elsewhere it reads once, few, many or a size class.

TRBD1	TRBV2	TRBJ1-5	.	15	CASSDAGTGRQPQHF	TGTGCCAGCAGTGATGCCGGGACAGGGCGTCAGCCCCAGCATTTT
TRBD2	TRBV18	TRBJ2-3	.	14	CASSGLAGIDTQYF	TGTGCCAGCTCAGGACTAGCGGGGATTGATACGCAGTATTTT
.	TRBV5-1	TRBJ2-7	.	12	CASSVTRYEQYF	TGCGCCAGCAGCGTTACAAGATACGAGCAGTACTTC
.	TRBV5-8	TRBJ1-6	.	16	CASSSGQSSYNSPLHF	TGTGCCAGCAGCTCCGGACAGAGCTCCTATAATTCACCCCTCCACTTT
.	TRBV5-6	TRBJ1-1	.	15	CASSLDRGVSTEAFF	TGTGCCAGCAGCTTAGACCGGGGGGTGAGCACTGAAGCTTTCTTT
TRBD2	TRBV11-3	TRBJ2-5	.	16	CASSLRGGRARETQYF	TGTGCCAGCAGCCTCCGGGGCGGGAGGGCCAGGGAGACCCAGTACTTC
.	TRBV27	TRBJ2-3	once	13	CASSPFRPDTQYF	TGTGCCAGCAGCCCGTTTCGTCCAGATACGCAGTATTTT
.	TRBV7-9	TRBJ2-7	.	12	CASSSRVYEQYF	TGTGCCAGCAGCTCCAGGGTCTACGAGCAGTACTTC
TRBD1	TRBV7-2	TRBJ2-1	.	17	CASSPPRQGSSYNEQFF	TGTGCCAGCAGCCCACCCAGACAGGGGAGCTCCTACAATGAGCAGTTCTTC
.	TRBV27	TRBJ2-7	.	13	CATSRGFSYEQYF	TGTGCCACCTCAAGGGGTTTCTCCTACGAGCAGTACTTC
.	TRBV27	TRBJ1-1	few	14	CASSLWMGGGEAFF	TGTGCCAGCAGTTTATGGATGGGGGGAGGTGAAGCTTTCTTT
TRBD2	TRBV4-3	TRBJ2-7	once	17	CASSQDSGSRGVYEQYF	TGCGCCAGCAGCCAAGATTCTGGGTCGCGGGGGGTCTACGAGCAGTACTTC
.	TRBV30	TRBJ1-2	.	14	CAWSGTLINYGYTF	TGTGCCTGGTCTGGGACATTGATAAACTATGGCTACACCTTC
.	TRBV5-1	TRBJ2-5	few	17	CANSKVLRLEHRETQYF	TGCGCCAACAGCAAGGTTTTGCGACTAGAACATCGGGAGACCCAGTACTTC
TRBD2	TRBV27	TRBJ2-3	few	15	CASSSWGGSTDTQYF	TGTGCCAGCAGTTCTTGGGGGGGGAGCACAGATACGCAGTATTTT
.	TRBV21-1	TRBJ1-3	.	18	CASSSCPRVEGGGNTIYF	TGTGCCAGCAGCTCCTGCCCCCGGGTGGAGGGAGGAGGAAACACCATATATTTT
.	TRBV19	TRBJ2-2	.	16	CASRLSWTANTGELFF	TGTGCCAGTAGACTCTCCTGGACAGCGAACACCGGGGAGCTGTTTTTT
TRBD1	TRBV19	TRBJ1-3	.	15	CASTVQGSSGNTIYF	TGTGCCAGTACCGTACAGGGGTCCTCTGGAAACACCATATATTTT
.	TRBV6-5	TRBJ1-2	.	15	CASSYSIDSLYGYTF	TGTGCCAGCAGTTACTCAATAGACAGTCTCTATGGCTACACCTTC
TRBD1	TRBV19	TRBJ1-1	.	12	CASSVQGREAFF	TGTGCCAGTAGCGTACAGGGGCGGGAAGCTTTCTTT
.	TRBV2	TRBJ2-7	.	15	CASSRGHSNLYEQYF	TGTGCCAGCAGTCGCGGACACTCCAACCTCTACGAGCAGTACTTC
.	TRBV10-3	TRBJ2-7	.	13	CAIKRDNDYEQYF	TGTGCCATCAAGAGGGACAATGACTACGAGCAGTACTTC
.	TRBV5-6	TRBJ1-5	.	13	CASSLAGDQPQHF	TGTGCCAGCAGCTTGGCGGGAGATCAGCCCCAGCATTTT
TRBD2	TRBV27	TRBJ2-4	.	21	CASSLPLGLAGLGPAKNIQYF	TGTGCCAGCAGTTTACCCTTGGGACTAGCGGGGCTGGGTCCAGCCAAAAACATTCAGTACTTC
.	TRBV5-1	TRBJ1-3	few	17	CASSTSGGENSGNTIYF	TGCGCCAGCAGCACAAGCGGGGGGGAGAACTCTGGAAACACCATATATTTT
TRBD1	TRBV5-4	TRBJ1-2	.	15	CASSLGGQGFNGYTF	TGTGCCAGCAGCTTGGGGGGACAGGGGTTCAATGGCTACACCTTC
TRBD2	TRBV4-2	TRBJ2-3	.	17	CASSQDRLAGSTDTQYF	TGTGCCAGCAGCCAAGATCGACTAGCGGGGAGCACAGATACGCAGTATTTT
.	TRBV2	TRBJ2-5	once	15	CASSDRRTSRETQYF	TGTGCCAGCAGTGATAGAAGGACATCCAGAGAGACCCAGTACTTC
TRBD1	TRBV5-4	TRBJ1-1	.	15	CASSWRQGGRTEAFF	TGTGCCAGCAGCTGGAGACAGGGCGGGCGCACTGAAGCTTTCTTT
.	TRBV29-1	TRBJ1-2	.	14	CSVDEGGANYGYTF	TGCAGCGTTGATGAAGGGGGTGCTAACTATGGCTACACCTTC
TRBD1	TRBV5-8	TRBJ1-1	.	14	CASAGGGPNTEAFF	TGTGCCAGCGCAGGGGGTGGCCCGAACACTGAAGCTTTCTTT
TRBD2	TRBV6-1	TRBJ2-1	once	14	CASRPGLAPNEQFF	TGTGCCAGCAGGCCGGGACTAGCCCCTAATGAGCAGTTCTTC
.	TRBV29-1	TRBJ1-1	once	13	CSVKAQGNTEAFF	TGCAGCGTAAAGGCACAGGGAAACACTGAAGCTTTCTTT
TRBD1	TRBV7-9	TRBJ1-1	.	15	CASRRRQGLNTEAFF	TGTGCCAGCAGGCGTAGACAGGGTTTGAACACTGAAGCTTTCTTT
TRBD1	TRBV4-1	TRBJ2-7	.	15	CASSPRTGSGYEQYF	TGCGCCAGCAGCCCCCGGACAGGGTCAGGCTACGAGCAGTACTTC
TRBD1	TRBV6-6	TRBJ2-7	.	15	CASSSGTGPGYEQYF	TGTGCCAGCAGTTCAGGGACAGGGCCTGGGTACGAGCAGTACTTC
.	TRBV19	TRBJ2-7	.	12	CASSGGPHEQYF	TGTGCCAGTAGCGGGGGGCCCCACGAGCAGTACTTC
.	TRBV29-1	TRBJ1-1	.	13	CSVPRTANTEAFF	TGCAGCGTTCCGAGGACAGCAAACACTGAAGCTTTCTTT
TRBD1	TRBV7-9	TRBJ2-2	.	15	CASSRRTGRTGELFF	TGTGCCAGCAGCCGCAGGACAGGGAGAACCGGGGAGCTGTTTTTT
.	TRBV9	TRBJ1-1	.	16	CASSQPEVRVRVGAFF	TGTGCCAGCAGCCAGCCAGAGGTGAGGGTAAGAGTAGGAGCTTTCTTT
TRBD1	TRBV7-2	TRBJ2-5	.	15	CASSPRTGRGETQYF	TGTGCCAGCAGCCCCCGGACAGGCCGGGGAGAGACCCAGTACTTC
.	TRBV5-1	TRBJ1-2	.	13	CASSLARSYGYTF	TGCGCCAGCAGCTTGGCCAGGTCCTATGGCTACACCTTC
TRBD2	TRBV7-9	TRBJ2-1	.	17	CASSSFKGLGVLHEQFF	TGTGCCAGCAGCTCCTTTAAAGGACTAGGGGTTCTTCATGAGCAGTTCTTC
TRBD1	TRBV29-1	TRBJ1-5	.	13	CSVGQGRGQPQHF	TGCAGCGTGGGACAGGGGAGGGGTCAGCCCCAGCATTTT
.	TRBV4-2	TRBJ2-7	.	14	CASSVAWRDYEQYF	TGTGCCAGCAGCGTCGCGTGGCGGGACTACGAGCAGTACTTC
.	TRBV6-1	TRBJ1-4	.	15	CASSVGRGQNEKLFF	TGTGCCAGCAGTGTAGGTCGCGGACAGAATGAAAAACTGTTTTTT
.	TRBV5-1	TRBJ1-1	.	13	CASSFGRRTEAFF	TGCGCCAGCAGCTTCGGGAGGAGGACTGAAGCTTTCTTT